These T cell receptor beta chains were read from a single sample in a study of T cell repertoires in cytomegalovirus infection. Each CDR3 protein gets one entry after TCRdb re-called the reads with MiXCR. In the table there are roughly 500,000 distinct CDR3 sequences, 11% of which are singletons. Sequences were obtained from PBMCs. Every receptor here comes from a human donor in good health (CMV status not recorded). Some clones in this sample may be carry-over from other donors' samples. Both conserved end residues are part of each CDR3. D genes are given only for firm matches. The size field is filled for only some rows; it gives once, few, many or a size class.

d_gene	v_gene	abundance	j_gene	CDR3nt	CDR3aa
NA	TRBV6-6	many	TRBJ2-7	TGTGCCAGCAGTTACAGGCTCACCTACGAGCAGTACTTC	CASSYRLTYEQYF
TRBD2	TRBV20-1	NA	TRBJ2-7	TGCAGTGCGAAGAGCGGGAGTTCGCCCTACGAGCAGTACTTC	CSAKSGSSPYEQYF
NA	TRBV29-1	many	TRBJ1-4	TGCAGCGTAGGGCAGGCTGCGGAAAAACTGTTTTTT	CSVGQAAEKLFF
NA	TRBV12-3/TRBV12-4	NA	TRBJ2-3	TGTGCCAGCAGGGCCCCGATTGCAGATACGCAGTATTTT	CASRAPIADTQYF
TRBD2	TRBV20-1	few	TRBJ2-7	TGCAGTGCTAGTTCGGGACTAGCGGGTCGGGTGGGCGAGCAGTACTTC	CSASSGLAGRVGEQYF
TRBD1	TRBV29-1	many	TRBJ1-3	TGCAGCGTTGAAGATCAGACAGGGGTTGGAAACACCATATATTTT	CSVEDQTGVGNTIYF
NA	TRBV3-1	few	TRBJ1-3	TGTGCCAGCAGCTTGTACACCGGCTCTGGAAACACCATATATTTT	CASSLYTGSGNTIYF
TRBD2	TRBV5-1	many	TRBJ2-7	TGCGCCAGCAGCTCAACAGCGGGGGCCTCCTACGAGCAGTACTTC	CASSSTAGASYEQYF
TRBD2	TRBV5-4	NA	TRBJ2-2	TGTGCCAGCAGCTTCCGGGGGACTACACCCGGGGAGCTGTTTTTT	CASSFRGTTPGELFF
NA	TRBV27	many	TRBJ1-3	TGTGCCAGCTCTAGCCGAGTCGGTGGAAACACCATATATTTT	CASSSRVGGNTIYF
TRBD2	TRBV7-9	many	TRBJ2-1	TGTGCCAGCAGCCCCACCCCTAGCGGGGGCGATGAGCAGTTCTTC	CASSPTPSGGDEQFF
NA	TRBV7-6	many	TRBJ2-3	TGTGCCAGCAGCTCCCTGGGCAGCACAGATACGCAGTATTTT	CASSSLGSTDTQYF
NA	TRBV7-9	NA	TRBJ1-1	TGTGCCAGCAGCTCTCAGGGTGAAGGAACTGAAGCTTTCTTT	CASSSQGEGTEAFF
NA	TRBV19	many	TRBJ2-7	TGTGCCAGTAGTATCGGCCAGCCTTTATTTGACGAGCAGTACTTC	CASSIGQPLFDEQYF
NA	TRBV12-3/TRBV12-4	NA	TRBJ1-2	TGTGCCAGCAGTTTAGTTTACGGCTACACCTTC	CASSLVYGYTF
NA	TRBV5-1	NA	TRBJ2-3	TGCGCCAGCAGCCCAGCTCTGGGCGCACTCGCCGCAGATACGCAGTATTTT	CASSPALGALAADTQYF
NA	TRBV7-9	many	TRBJ2-2	TGTGCCAGCAGCCGCCGGGACTCTAACACCGGGGAGCTGTTTTTT	CASSRRDSNTGELFF
NA	TRBV2	few	TRBJ1-5	TGTGCCAGCAGTGAGAGGATATCAGGGCAGGGTCAGCCCCAGCATTTT	CASSERISGQGQPQHF
NA	TRBV12-3/TRBV12-4	many	TRBJ1-2	TGTGCCAGCAGCCTCACCACTAACTATGGCTACACCTTC	CASSLTTNYGYTF
NA	TRBV24-1	many	TRBJ2-2	TGTGCCACCAGGGCAGTCACCGGGGAGCTGTTTTTT	CATRAVTGELFF
NA	TRBV29-1	NA	TRBJ1-2	TGCAGCGTCGACAGGAACGGGAACTATGGCTACACCTTC	CSVDRNGNYGYTF
NA	TRBV12-3/TRBV12-4	NA	TRBJ1-2	TGTGCCAGCAGTGGTGGGTGGGGCCCTAACTATGGCTACACCTTC	CASSGGWGPNYGYTF
TRBD2	TRBV5-6	NA	TRBJ2-7	TGTGCCAGCAGCTTGTACGGGGGACTAGCGGAGAGGTACGAGCAGTACTTC	CASSLYGGLAERYEQYF
TRBD1	TRBV12-3/TRBV12-4	few	TRBJ2-5	TGTGCCAGCAGTCTTGGACAGGGGTCTATAGAGACCCAGTACTTC	CASSLGQGSIETQYF
TRBD2	TRBV12-3/TRBV12-4	many	TRBJ2-1	TGTGCCAGCAGGGGTAGCGGGGGACACAATGAGCAGTTCTTC	CASRGSGGHNEQFF
TRBD1	TRBV5-1	many	TRBJ1-4	TGCGCCAGCAGCTTGGCAGGGACAGATAATGAAAAACTGTTTTTT	CASSLAGTDNEKLFF
NA	TRBV18	many	TRBJ1-1	TGTGCCAGCTCTCCAAAAGGAAACACTGAAGCTTTCTTT	CASSPKGNTEAFF
TRBD2	TRBV19	few	TRBJ2-1	TGTGCCAGTAGTATAGGGCCCCCGGGACTAGCGGGAAATGAGCAGTTCTTC	CASSIGPPGLAGNEQFF
TRBD2	TRBV6-6	few	TRBJ2-3	TGTGCCAGCAGCCCCCAGCGGGAGGGAAAAGATACGCAGTATTTT	CASSPQREGKDTQYF
NA	TRBV6-5	many	TRBJ2-1	TGTGCCAGCAGTCCGTGGGCAGGGGGAGGCAATGAGCAGTTCTTC	CASSPWAGGGNEQFF
TRBD1	TRBV5-5	NA	TRBJ2-7	TGTGCCAGCATCTCCCGGACAGGGTCCTACGAGCAGTACTTC	CASISRTGSYEQYF
TRBD1	TRBV20-1	NA	TRBJ1-4	TGCAGTGCTCAGGACAGGGTCGGTGAAAAACTGTTTTTT	CSAQDRVGEKLFF
NA	TRBV5-1	many	TRBJ1-3	TGCGCCAGCAGCCTGAACCGGGACACGGACTCTGGAAACACCATATATTTT	CASSLNRDTDSGNTIYF
NA	TRBV6-6	NA	TRBJ1-2	TGTGCCAGCAGTTACCCGGCCCAGGGGACCTATGGCTACACCTTC	CASSYPAQGTYGYTF
TRBD1	TRBV6-6	NA	TRBJ1-1	TGTGCCAGCAGTACCGACAGGGGGCGAATCGTCGAAGCTTTCTTT	CASSTDRGRIVEAFF
NA	TRBV27	many	TRBJ1-4	TGTGCCAGCGCGATTTGGCCTAATGAAAAACTGTTTTTT	CASAIWPNEKLFF
NA	TRBV7-3	many	TRBJ2-5	TGTGCCAGCAGCTTAAATACGGTCGCGGAGACCCAGTACTTC	CASSLNTVAETQYF
NA	TRBV25-1	NA	TRBJ2-3	TGTGCCAGAACGTCAAGCACAGATACGCAGTATTTT	CARTSSTDTQYF
NA	TRBV12-3/TRBV12-4	many	TRBJ2-1	TGTGCCAGCAGCCAGGGAGTTAGTGAGCAGTTCTTC	CASSQGVSEQFF
NA	TRBV20-1	NA	TRBJ1-5	TGCAGTGCAGCGCGATACTCAGGGAATAAGCCCCAGCATTTT	CSAARYSGNKPQHF
TRBD1	TRBV2	few	TRBJ2-1	TGTGCCAGCATCCCGGACAGGGGGCGCCGGGAGGAGTTCTTC	CASIPDRGRREEFF
TRBD1	TRBV7-9	many	TRBJ1-3	TGTGCCAGCAGCTCCGGACAGGACTCTGGAAACACCATATATTTT	CASSSGQDSGNTIYF
NA	TRBV7-9	NA	TRBJ2-3	TGTGCCAGCAGCCCTAGGGGGGACAGTCCAGATACGCAGTATTTT	CASSPRGDSPDTQYF
TRBD1	TRBV2	many	TRBJ2-6	TGTGCCAGCGTACTGGACAGGCCTGGGGGGGCCAACGTCCTGACTTTC	CASVLDRPGGANVLTF
NA	TRBV7-2	many	TRBJ2-2	TGTGCCAGCAGCTTAGATGCGGGCGGGACCGGGGAGCTGTTTTTT	CASSLDAGGTGELFF
NA	TRBV20-1	few	TRBJ2-7	TGCAGTGCTACGGGCTCCGAAAAGGGGTTCGAGCAGTACTTC	CSATGSEKGFEQYF
TRBD1	TRBV20-1	many	TRBJ2-4	TGCAGTGCTCAGGGACAGGGGAGCCACATTCAGTACTTC	CSAQGQGSHIQYF
NA	TRBV4-1	NA	TRBJ1-5	TGCGCCAGCAGCCAAGAGGGACCGATCAACAATCAGCCCCAGCATTTT	CASSQEGPINNQPQHF
NA	TRBV28	NA	TRBJ2-5	TGTGCCAGCAGTTTATTGGTCCCCCGTGGTCAAGAGACCCAGTACTTC	CASSLLVPRGQETQYF
NA	TRBV7-2	many	TRBJ2-7	TGTGCCAGCAGCTTAGCGGGGGGACTTCTCTACGAGCAGTACTTC	CASSLAGGLLYEQYF
TRBD1	TRBV4-1	many	TRBJ2-2	TGCGCCAGCAGCCACCGGGACAGAAAGACCGGGGAGCTGTTTTTT	CASSHRDRKTGELFF
TRBD2	TRBV7-9	few	TRBJ2-3	TGTGCCAGCAGCCCTCTTAGCGGGAGACACGGCACAGATACGCAGTATTTT	CASSPLSGRHGTDTQYF
NA	TRBV28	few	TRBJ1-4	TGTGCCAGCAGTTCCACAGGGAAAGTAGGTGAAAAACTGTTTTTT	CASSSTGKVGEKLFF
TRBD1	TRBV6-6	many	TRBJ1-4	TGTGCCAGCGTAGGACAGGGGGTAACTAATGAAAAACTGTTTTTT	CASVGQGVTNEKLFF